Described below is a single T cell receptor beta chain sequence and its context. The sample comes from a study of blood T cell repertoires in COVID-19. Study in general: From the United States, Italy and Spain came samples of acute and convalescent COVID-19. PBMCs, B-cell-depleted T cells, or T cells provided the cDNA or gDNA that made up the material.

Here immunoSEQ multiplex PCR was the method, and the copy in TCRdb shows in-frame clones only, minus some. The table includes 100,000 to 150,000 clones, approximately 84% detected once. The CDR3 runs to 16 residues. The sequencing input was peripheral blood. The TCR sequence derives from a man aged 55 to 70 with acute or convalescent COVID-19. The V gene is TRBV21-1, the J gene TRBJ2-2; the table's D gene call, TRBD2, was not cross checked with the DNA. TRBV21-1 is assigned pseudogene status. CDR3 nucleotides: TGTGCCAGCAGCAATGGAGATAGAGGAAACACCGGGGAGCTGTTTTTT. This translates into CASSNGDRGNTGELFF.